Listed here are 15 T cell receptor beta chains from one sample, sequenced in a study of blood T cell repertoires in COVID-19. Profiling relied on immunoSEQ multiplex PCR, and the TCRdb table lists in-frame clones only, not all of them. Of around 100,000 clones listed, 69% are singletons. Sequencing input: peripheral blood. These receptor sequences come from a man older than 75 with acute or convalescent COVID-19.

In this sample, this clone turned up a few times. The chain employs TRBV9 and TRBJ2-1; 7 nucleotides match TRBD2. V lost 4 bases, J lost 8 bases, and 12 bases stayed unmatched. Germline V gives CDR1 SGDLS, CDR2 YYNGEE. The CDR3 is made up of 15 amino acids. CDR3 amino acids: CASSRGRPEVDEQFF. The CDR3, as DNA: TGTGCCAGCAGCCGCGGGAGACCCGAGGTAGATGAGCAGTTCTTC.

The chain has TRBV15 and TRBJ2-7, with D perhaps matching TRBD1 (5 bases). Trimming cost V 1 base and J 5 bases, with 9 bases left between them. The germline gives CDR1 LNHNV, CDR2 YYDKDF (reference sequence). CDR3 length: 13 residues. CDR3 coding DNA: TGTGCCACCAGCAGAGGCCCCAGGGACGAGCAGTACTTC. Translated, it gives CATSRGPRDEQYF.

This clone showed up many times. The chain joins TRBV6-2 or TRBV6-3 to TRBJ2-1; D gene uncertain. The CDR3 length is 11 residues. CDR1 is MNHEY, CDR2 SVGEGT, per germline. The V gene lost 0 bases and the J gene lost 10 bases, with 4 bases spanning the gap. The CDR3 DNA reads TGTGCCAGCAGTTACTCGAGAGAGCAGTTCTTC. It is translated as CASSYSREQFF.

The genes are TRBV2 and TRBJ2-5; 8 nucleotides align to TRBD2. V shed 7 bases and J 4 bases; nucleotides not matched to a gene: 5. The CDR3 runs to 13 residues. CDR1 is SNHLY, CDR2 FYNNEI, per germline. CDR3 bases: TGTGCCAGCATTCCTAGCGGGTTAGAGACCCAGTACTTC. Protein sequence: CASIPSGLETQYF.

The V gene is TRBV20-1, the J gene TRBJ2-5, with unresolved D. Deletions cut 3 bases from V and 5 bases from J, with 7 bases between. CDR3 length: 11 residues. Germline V CDR1 and CDR2: DFQATT, SNEGSKA (reference sequence). In nucleotides, the CDR3 is TGCAGTGCTAGCGTCTCGGAGACCCAGTACTTC. As protein: CSASVSETQYF.

The V gene is TRBV4-3, the J gene TRBJ1-3; D remains unclear. CDR1 LGHNA and CDR2 YSLEER come from the germline V gene. The V and J ends lost 4 bases and 2 bases respectively, with 12 bases between them. The CDR3 runs 15 residues. CDR3 bases: TGCGCCAGCAGCCCTACGGTCGGAGCTGGAAACACCATATATTTT. Amino acid sequence: CASSPTVGAGNTIYF.

The V and J genes are TRBV7-2 and TRBJ2-5; no clear D. This CDR3 is 11 amino acids long. V was clipped by 7 bases and J by 4 bases, with 7 bases between them. CDR1 and CDR2 from the germline V gene are SGHTA and FQGNSA. The CDR3 spells CASKSRETQYF. Written as DNA, the CDR3 is TGTGCCAGCAAATCTAGAGAGACCCAGTACTTC. The full variable domain, in which reference TRBV7-2 and TRBJ2-5 provide the parts outside the CDR3, is GAGVSQSPSNKVTEKGKDVELRCDPISGHTALYWYRQSLGQGLEFLIYFQGNSAPDKSGLPSDRFSAERTGGSVSTLTIQRTQQEDSAVYLCASKSRETQYFGPGTRLLVL.

This chain uses TRBV28 with TRBJ2-3; TRBD2 matches at 14 bases. The germline gives CDR1 MDHEN, CDR2 SYDVKM. The CDR3 runs 18 residues. V gave up 3 bases and J gave up 6 bases; unmatched junction bases: 11. The CDR3 DNA follows: TGTGCCAGCAGTTTCGGGACTAGCGGGAGTAGGCCCCCGGATACGCAGTATTTT. Translation gives CASSFGTSGSRPPDTQYF.

The V and J genes are TRBV28 and TRBJ1-2, with TRBD1 matching 7 bases. The CDR3 contains 15 residues. Germline V gives CDR1 MDHEN, CDR2 SYDVKM. The V segment lost 1 base and the J segment 1 base; nucleotides outside the gene matches: 3. The CDR3 region has the DNA TGTGCCAGCAGTTTATCGGGACAGCTTAACTATGGCTACACCTTC. This codes for CASSLSGQLNYGYTF.

The chain couples TRBV6-1 to TRBJ1-1; no clear D. The CDR3 runs to 10 residues. Trimming pared 2 bases from V and 9 bases from J, leaving 4 bases between. Looked up from germline, CDR1 is MNHNS and CDR2 is SASEGT. The CDR3 region is CASSETQAFF. In DNA, the CDR3 is TGTGCCAGCAGTGAAACTCAAGCTTTCTTT.

The rearrangement joins TRBV7-9 to TRBJ2-3; 8 bases are a match to TRBD1. CDR1 and CDR2 from the germline V gene are SEHNR and FQNEAQ (reference sequence). V was pared by 6 bases and J by 4 bases, with 3 bases of the junction left unmatched. CDR3 length: 13 residues. CDR3 sequence reads: CASRQTGADTQYF. In nucleotides, the CDR3 is TGTGCCAGCAGGCAGACAGGGGCAGATACGCAGTATTTT.

This chain connects TRBV7-9 to TRBJ2-1; perhaps TRBD2 as D (5 bases). V lost 5 bases and J lost 7, with 18 bases in between. This CDR3 spans 15 amino acids. Germline-derived CDR1 and CDR2 are SEHNR and FQNEAQ (reference sequence). The CDR3 sequence is CASSPQLGLGNEQFF. For the CDR3, the DNA is TGTGCCAGCAGCCCCCAACTAGGGCTTGGGAATGAGCAGTTCTTC. Looking up the rest from reference TRBV7-9 and TRBJ2-1 gives the full variable domain: DTGVSQNPRHKITKRGQNVTFRCDPISEHNRLYWYRQTLGQGPEFLTYFQNEAQLEKSRLLSDRFSAERPKGSFSTLEIQRTEQGDSAMYLCASSPQLGLGNEQFFGPGTRLTVL.

The chain joins TRBV11-2 to TRBJ1-1; D remains ambiguous. The CDR3 length is 15 residues. Per the germline V gene, CDR1 is SGHAT and CDR2 is FQNNGV. V was trimmed by 3 bases and J by 1 base, leaving 12 bases between them. The CDR3: CASSFLGNGNTEAFF. The CDR3 DNA reads TGTGCCAGCAGCTTCTTGGGCAACGGGAACACTGAAGCTTTCTTT.

The rearrangement links TRBV29-1 to TRBJ2-1, with 8 bases fitting TRBD2. Germline V gene lookup returns CDR1 SQVTM and CDR2 ANQGSEA. CDR3 length equals 15 residues. The junction had 5 bases not matched to a gene; V was cut back by 0 bases and J by 4 bases. CDR3 sequence: CSVEDILAGYNEQFF. CDR3 coding DNA: TGCAGCGTTGAAGATATCTTAGCGGGGTACAATGAGCAGTTCTTC.

The rearrangement links TRBV5-1 to TRBJ2-5, with D perhaps matching TRBD1 (5 bases). This CDR3 comprises 16 residues. With 6 bases removed from V and 5 bases from J, the gap between germline ends came to 23 bases. Germline V CDR1 and CDR2: SGHRS, YFSETQ. The CDR3 loop is CASTSTDPKLWETQYF. The CDR3 coding sequence is TGCGCCAGCACCTCGACAGATCCGAAACTATGGGAGACCCAGTACTTC.